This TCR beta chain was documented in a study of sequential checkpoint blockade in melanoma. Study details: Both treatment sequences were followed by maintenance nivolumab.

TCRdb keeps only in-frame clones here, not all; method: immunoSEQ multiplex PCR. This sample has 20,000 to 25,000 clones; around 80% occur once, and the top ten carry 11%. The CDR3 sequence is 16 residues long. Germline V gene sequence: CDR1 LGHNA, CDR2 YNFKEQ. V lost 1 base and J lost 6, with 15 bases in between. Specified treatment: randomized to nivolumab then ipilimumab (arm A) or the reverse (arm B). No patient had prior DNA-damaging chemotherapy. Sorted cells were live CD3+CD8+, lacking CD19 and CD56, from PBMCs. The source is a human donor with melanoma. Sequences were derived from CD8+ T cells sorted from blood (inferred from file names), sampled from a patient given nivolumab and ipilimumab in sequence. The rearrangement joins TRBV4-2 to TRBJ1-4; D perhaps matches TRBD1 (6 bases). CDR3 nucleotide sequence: TGTGCCAGCAGCCAAGCTTCTGCAGGGGTGGATGAAAAACTGTTTTTT. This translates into CASSQASAGVDEKLFF.